These 29 T cell receptor beta chains share one sample of origin, sequenced in a study of shared clonotypes between healthy human individuals. The method was immunoSEQ multiplex PCR; TCRdb's version includes in-frame clones alone and lacks a portion of them. Here the sample spans fewer than 1.4 million clones, approximately 80% being singletons. Source material: memory CD4+ T cells from PBMCs. Regarding subset: CD45RA-negative fraction. These receptors all stem from a man aged 18 to 30 in good health. Some clones in this sample may be carry-over from other donors' samples.

V is TRBV5-1 and J is TRBJ2-5; D is possibly TRBD1 (6 bases). Deletions cut 0 bases from V and 4 bases from J, with 13 bases between. CDR3 size: 15 residues. Germline values: CDR1 SGHRS, CDR2 YFSETQ. In DNA form, the CDR3 reads TGCGCCAGCAGCTTGGACAGGGCCCCCCGAGAGACCCAGTACTTC. It encodes CASSLDRAPRETQYF.

This chain uses TRBV28 with TRBJ1-2, with 8 bases matching TRBD1. Germline CDR1 is MDHEN and CDR2 is SYDVKM. This CDR3 comprises 14 residues. With 2 bases clipped from V and 7 bases from J, the junction kept 6 bases outside the gene matches. CDR3 bases: TGTGCCAGCAGTTTAAACAGGGGGGTCGTTGGCTACACCTTC. Translation gives CASSLNRGVVGYTF.

The chain joins TRBV4-2 to TRBJ2-1; perhaps TRBD1 as D (5 bases). This CDR3 spans 14 amino acids. The germline V and J ends were trimmed by 10 bases and 3 bases, with 16 bases remaining between them. CDR1 and CDR2 (germline): LGHNA, YNFKEQ. The CDR3 is CATRRGLFYNEQFF. The CDR3 coding sequence is TGTGCCACTCGAAGGGGTCTTTTCTACAATGAGCAGTTCTTC.

This chain uses TRBV10-3 with TRBJ2-1; 8 bases agree with TRBD1. The J segment lost 1 base and the V segment lost 3 bases, leaving 14 bases of the junction unmatched. CDR1 is ENHRY, CDR2 SYGVKD, per germline. This CDR3 has 19 residues. The CDR3 coding sequence is TGTGCCATCAGTGACGTGAGCCCGACAGGGGCTAAATCCTACAATGAGCAGTTCTTC. Its protein is CAISDVSPTGAKSYNEQFF.

This clone was seen just once. As DNA, the CDR3 is TGTGCCAGCAGCTTAGAAACGGCCGGATATTTGAACACTGAAGCTTTCTTT. This gives the protein CASSLETAGYLNTEAFF. The J gene is TRBJ1-1, the V gene TRBV7-2; D is unclear. This CDR3 region has 17 residues. Germline loops: CDR1 SGHTA, CDR2 FQGNSA. V lost 1 base, J lost 0 bases, and 15 bases lay in between.

As for this clone: The sample has other DNA sequences that encode this CDR3 too. V is TRBV28 and J is TRBJ1-2; D gene uncertain. Trimming stripped 2 bases from V and 5 bases from J, with 6 bases between. The CDR3 consists of 12 residues. CDR1 is MDHEN, CDR2 SYDVKM, per germline. The CDR3 sequence: CASSLAGYGYTF. CDR3 DNA sequence: TGTGCCAGCAGTTTAGCCGGGTATGGCTACACCTTC.

The genes are TRBV5-1 and TRBJ2-2, with 7 bases that match TRBD2. CDR1 and CDR2 (germline): SGHRS, YFSETQ. Trimming took 9 bases from V and 4 from J; bases not matched to a gene: 3. CDR3 length: 12 residues. The CDR3 bases are TGCGCCACCTCTAGCGGCACCGGGGAGCTGTTTTTT. Translated, it gives CATSSGTGELFF.

The chain recombines TRBV7-3 with TRBJ1-4; no definite D call. Germline-derived CDR1 and CDR2 are SGHTA and FQGTGA. V lost 2 bases and J 6 bases, leaving 10 bases between the germline ends. The CDR3 is made up of 14 amino acids. The CDR3, as DNA: TGTGCCAGCAGCTTAGACGGTGTAGATGAAAAACTGTTTTTT. Amino acid sequence: CASSLDGVDEKLFF.

Turning to this clone: The same CDR3 arises from other DNA sequences in this sample as well. The chain couples TRBV7-3 to TRBJ2-2, with TRBD1 identical over 11 bases. Germline CDR1 reads SGHTA; CDR2 reads FQGTGA. V shed 5 bases, J shed 4 bases, and the junction held 3 bases outside the gene matches. There are 15 residues in the CDR3. The CDR3 loop is CASSPGTGGTGELFF. The CDR3 bases are TGTGCCAGCAGCCCCGGGACAGGGGGCACCGGGGAGCTGTTTTTT.

J is TRBJ2-2 and V is TRBV7-2; 8 nucleotides align to TRBD1. J gave up 2 bases and V 8 bases, and 4 bases lay outside the gene matches. Germline CDR1 reads SGHTA; CDR2 reads FQGNSA. This CDR3 comprises 14 residues. The CDR3 spells CASRQGPNTGELFF. The CDR3 bases are TGTGCCAGCCGACAGGGGCCCAACACCGGGGAGCTGTTTTTT. Supplemented by reference TRBV7-2 and TRBJ2-2, the full variable domain reads GAGVSQSPSNKVTEKGKDVELRCDPISGHTALYWYRQSLGQGLEFLIYFQGNSAPDKSGLPSDRFSAERTGGSVSTLTIQRTQQEDSAVYLCASRQGPNTGELFFGEGSRLTVL.

V is TRBV11-2 and J is TRBJ1-2; the D gene is possibly TRBD1 (6 bases). V lost 2 bases, J lost 2 bases, and 21 bases lay in between. This CDR3 region has 18 residues. Germline V gene lookup returns CDR1 SGHAT and CDR2 FQNNGV. The CDR3 DNA reads as TGTGCCAGCAGCTTACGCCCCGGACAGTTCGCCGGGAACTATGGCTACACCTTC. Translated: CASSLRPGQFAGNYGYTF. Full variable domain (remainder filled in from reference TRBV11-2 and TRBJ1-2): EAGVAQSPRYKIIEKRQSVAFWCNPISGHATLYWYQQILGQGPKLLIQFQNNGVVDDSQLPKDRFSAERLKGVDSTLKIQPAKLEDSAVYLCASSLRPGQFAGNYGYTFGSGTRLTVV.

V gene TRBV4-1 combines with J gene TRBJ1-4; D gene uncertain. V was trimmed by 1 base and J by 0 bases, leaving 9 bases between them. CDR3 length equals 16 residues. In germline, CDR1 is MGHRA, CDR2 YSYEKL. CDR3 bases: TGCGCCAGCAGCCAAGCTAGAGCTGCAACTAATGAAAAACTGTTTTTT. As protein: CASSQARAATNEKLFF.

The CDR3 DNA reads as TGTGCCAGCAGTTTAGCAGGGTCGGACGCTGAAGCTTTCTTT. Translating gives CASSLAGSDAEAFF. This chain uses TRBV28 with TRBJ1-1; D is possibly TRBD1 (5 bases). V shed 2 bases and J shed 6 bases, with 13 bases lying between them. Germline-derived CDR1 and CDR2 are MDHEN and SYDVKM. The CDR3 runs to 14 residues. Full variable domain (remainder filled in from reference TRBV28 and TRBJ1-1): DVKVTQSSRYLVKRTGEKVFLECVQDMDHENMFWYRQDPGLGLRLIYFSYDVKMKEKGDIPEGYSVSREKKERFSLILESASTNQTSMYLCASSLAGSDAEAFFGQGTRLTVV.

CDR3 amino acids: CAISESRPQQETQYF. CDR3 bases: TGTGCCATCAGTGAGTCCCGCCCCCAACAAGAGACCCAGTACTTC. The genes are TRBV10-3 and TRBJ2-5; D is undetermined. The germline V and J ends were trimmed by 0 bases and 2 bases, with 10 bases remaining between them. The CDR3 contains 15 residues. Germline CDR1 reads ENHRY; CDR2 reads SYGVKD.

The gene calls are TRBV7-4 and TRBJ1-1; the D gene is possibly TRBD1 (5 bases). Between the trimmed V and J ends, which lost 1 base and 10 bases, there was a span of 16 bases. The CDR3 consists of 14 residues. Germline V gene data show CDR1 as SGHVT and CDR2 as SQSDAQ. Written as DNA, the CDR3 is TGTGCCAGCAGCTTAGGGCGTAGGGGCGGGGGAGCTTTCTTT. It translates to CASSLGRRGGGAFF.

This clone has just one count. The rearrangement links TRBV28 to TRBJ2-2; TRBD1 or TRBD2 may be the D gene (6 bases each). Per germline, CDR1 MDHEN and CDR2 SYDVKM. The CDR3 runs to 15 residues. Trimming stripped 7 bases from V and 1 base from J, with 13 bases between. This CDR3 reads CASKLGGQNTGELFF. CDR3 nucleotide sequence: TGTGCCAGCAAATTGGGGGGACAGAACACCGGGGAGCTGTTTTTT.

The rearrangement joins TRBV7-2 to TRBJ2-7, with TRBD1 as a possible D gene (6 bases). The CDR3 runs to 14 residues. The germline V and J ends were trimmed by 7 bases and 2 bases, with 15 bases remaining between them. Per germline, CDR1 SGHTA and CDR2 FQGNSA. As DNA, the CDR3 is TGTGCCAGCAAAGCGACAGGCAAGACCTACGAGCAGTACTTC. Translating it yields CASKATGKTYEQYF. Based on the CDR3 plus reference TRBV7-2 and TRBJ2-7, the full variable domain is GAGVSQSPSNKVTEKGKDVELRCDPISGHTALYWYRQSLGQGLEFLIYFQGNSAPDKSGLPSDRFSAERTGGSVSTLTIQRTQQEDSAVYLCASKATGKTYEQYFGPGTRLTVT.

V is TRBV14 and J is TRBJ1-1; perhaps TRBD1 as D (5 bases). The CDR3 length is 14 residues. Germline V gene lookup returns CDR1 SGHDN and CDR2 FVKESK. V was pared by 2 bases and J by 3 bases, with 10 bases between. This CDR3 reads CASSQRGIHTEAFF. In DNA, the CDR3 is TGTGCCAGCAGCCAACGGGGGATACACACTGAAGCTTTCTTT.

The chain uses TRBV19 and TRBJ2-7; tentatively, D is TRBD1 or TRBD2 (5 bases each). Germline CDR1 is LNHDA and CDR2 is SQIVND (reference sequence). The V end lost 2 bases, the J end lost 2 bases, and 13 bases lay between the germline ends. The CDR3 sequence is 15 residues long. The CDR3 reads CASSITADNPYEQYF. CDR3 bases: TGTGCCAGTAGTATAACAGCGGACAATCCCTACGAGCAGTACTTC.

The V and J genes are TRBV5-1 and TRBJ2-1, with D tentatively TRBD2 (5 bases). Looked up from germline, CDR1 is SGHRS and CDR2 is YFSETQ. Trimming took off 1 base at V and 6 bases at J, with 14 bases between the two ends. The CDR3 extends over 15 amino acids. CDR3 region: CASSLPGRGGNEQFF. CDR3 DNA: TGCGCCAGCAGCTTGCCAGGACGAGGAGGCAATGAGCAGTTCTTC.

V and J are TRBV7-9 and TRBJ2-7, with D unresolved. CDR1 and CDR2 (germline): SEHNR, FQNEAQ (reference sequence). CDR3 length: 12 residues. V dropped 5 bases and J dropped 3 bases, with 8 bases sitting between them. In DNA, the CDR3 is TGTGCCAGCAGCCCCGACGTCTACGAGCAGTACTTC. Amino acids: CASSPDVYEQYF.

Here the CDR3 DNA reads TGTGCCAGCAGCTTCCGACTAGCGGCGAATCCCCTCGAGCAGTACTTC. Its translation: CASSFRLAANPLEQYF. The rearrangement uses TRBV5-4 and TRBJ2-7; 9 nucleotides agree with TRBD2. CDR3 length equals 16 residues. J lost 6 bases, V lost 2 bases, and 12 bases had no gene match. Germline V gene data show CDR1 as SGHNT and CDR2 as YYREEE (reference sequence). Drawing the rest from reference TRBV5-4 and TRBJ2-7, the complete variable domain is ETGVTQSPTHLIKTRGQQVTLRCSSQSGHNTVSWYQQALGQGPQFIFQYYREEENGRGNFPPRFSGLQFPNYSSELNVNALELDDSALYLCASSFRLAANPLEQYFGPGTRLTVT.

Here the CDR3 DNA reads TGCGCCAGCAGCTTGGTATTCACAGATACGCAGTATTTT. Translation: CASSLVFTDTQYF. The chain links TRBV5-1 to TRBJ2-3; D is ambiguous. V lost 0 bases, J lost 2 bases, and 4 bases lay in between. This CDR3 has 13 amino acids. CDR1 SGHRS and CDR2 YFSETQ come from the germline V gene.

This clone has just a few counts. This rearrangement joins TRBV7-8 to TRBJ2-7; tentative D call: TRBD2 (5 bases). This CDR3 is 11 amino acids long. V was shortened by 4 bases and J by 5 bases, with 6 bases between the two germline ends. Per the germline V gene, CDR1 is SGHVS and CDR2 is FQNEAQ. CDR3 residues: CASSWGDEQYF. The CDR3 bases are TGTGCCAGCAGCTGGGGAGACGAGCAGTACTTC.

This clone showed up just a few times. The chain links TRBV6-5 to TRBJ1-3, with D unclear. CDR1 MNHEY and CDR2 SVGAGI come from the germline V gene. V shed 8 bases and J shed 0 bases, with 5 bases lying between them. The CDR3 is made up of 12 amino acids. CDR3 coding DNA: TGTGCCAGCTTGAGCTCTGGAAACACCATATATTTT. Translated, it gives CASLSSGNTIYF.

The table lists this clone with a count of one. The rearrangement uses TRBV9 and TRBJ2-1; 7 positions agree with TRBD1. The germline gives CDR1 SGDLS, CDR2 YYNGEE. The CDR3 length is 16 residues. The junction had 5 bases not matched to a gene; V was cut back by 2 bases and J by 0 bases. The CDR3 loop reads CASSVGGQSSYNEQFF. CDR3 nucleotides: TGTGCCAGCAGCGTTGGGGGACAGAGCTCCTACAATGAGCAGTTCTTC. Complete variable domain (other parts from reference TRBV9 and TRBJ2-1): DSGVTQTPKHLITATGQRVTLRCSPRSGDLSVYWYQQSLDQGLQFLIQYYNGEERAKGNILERFSAQQFPDLHSELNLSSLELGDSALYFCASSVGGQSSYNEQFFGPGTRLTVL.

The rearrangement uses TRBV6-1 and TRBJ1-1; no clear D. V lost 4 bases to trimming and J lost 5 bases, with 11 bases between them. The V gene's germline CDR1 is MNHNS and CDR2 SASEGT. This CDR3 spans 13 amino acids. This CDR3 reads CASSGKTGTEAFF. CDR3 bases: TGTGCCAGCAGTGGGAAGACGGGAACTGAAGCTTTCTTT.

Turning to this clone: This may be a read error: a much more frequent sequence differs by one nucleotide. The identical CDR3 is also encoded by other nucleotide sequences in the sample. The rearrangement uses TRBV27 and TRBJ1-5, with D possibly matching TRBD1 (6 bases). Germline V gene lookup returns CDR1 MNHEY and CDR2 SMNVEV (reference sequence). The CDR3 is 14 amino acids. This CDR3 reads CASSLTGANQPQHF. In nucleotides, the CDR3 is TGTGCTAGCAGTTTGACAGGAGCCAATCAGCCCCAGCATTTT.

The genes are TRBV29-1 and TRBJ2-1; D not resolved. With 7 bases removed from V and 8 bases from J, the gap between germline ends came to 9 bases. The germline gives CDR1 SQVTM, CDR2 ANQGSEA. CDR3 length: 10 amino acids. In DNA form, the CDR3 reads TGCAGCGCAAGTATCGATGAGCAGTTCTTC. Amino acids: CSASIDEQFF.